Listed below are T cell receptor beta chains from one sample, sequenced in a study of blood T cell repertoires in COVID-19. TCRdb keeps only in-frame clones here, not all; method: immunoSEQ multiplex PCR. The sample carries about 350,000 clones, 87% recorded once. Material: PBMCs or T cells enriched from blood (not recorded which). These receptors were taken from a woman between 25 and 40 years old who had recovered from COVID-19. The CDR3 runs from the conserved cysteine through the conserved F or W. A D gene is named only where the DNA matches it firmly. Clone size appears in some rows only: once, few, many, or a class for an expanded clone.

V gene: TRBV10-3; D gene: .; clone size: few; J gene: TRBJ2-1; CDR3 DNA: TGTGCCATCAGTACCAGGGGTCAGGGGTACAATGAGCAGTTCTTC; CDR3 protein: CAISTRGQGYNEQFF
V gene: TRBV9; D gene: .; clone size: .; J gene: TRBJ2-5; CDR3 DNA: TGTGCCAGCAGCAAGACAGTACAAGAGACCCAGTACTTC; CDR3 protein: CASSKTVQETQYF
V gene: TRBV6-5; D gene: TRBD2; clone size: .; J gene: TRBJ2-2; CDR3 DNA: TGTGCCAGCTCAATATCCGGGGGGTCTGCCGGGGAGCTGTTTTTT; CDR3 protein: CASSISGGSAGELFF
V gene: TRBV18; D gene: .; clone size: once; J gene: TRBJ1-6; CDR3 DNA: TGTGCCAGCTCACCCTCGGCGGACATGATAAATTCACCCCTCCACTTT; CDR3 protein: CASSPSADMINSPLHF
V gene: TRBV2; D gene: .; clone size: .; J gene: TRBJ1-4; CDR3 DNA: TGTGCCAGCAGATCCTTTTTGGAAAAACTGTTTTTT; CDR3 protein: CASRSFLEKLFF
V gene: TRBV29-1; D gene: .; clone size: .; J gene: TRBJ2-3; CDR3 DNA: TGCAGCTCCGAAGGGGGTCGCCCAGATACGCAGTATTTT; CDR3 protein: CSSEGGRPDTQYF
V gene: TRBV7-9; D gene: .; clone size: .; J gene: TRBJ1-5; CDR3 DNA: TGTGCCAGCAGCCTCGGAGGACAGCCCCAGCATTTT; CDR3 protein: CASSLGGQPQHF
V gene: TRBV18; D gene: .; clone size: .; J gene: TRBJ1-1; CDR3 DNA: TGTGCCAGCTCAATAGCGGGGACCACTGAAGCTTTCTTT; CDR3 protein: CASSIAGTTEAFF
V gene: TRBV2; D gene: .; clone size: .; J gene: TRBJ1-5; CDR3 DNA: TGTGCCAGCAGAGGGGGTATAGGCAATCAGCCCCAGCATTTT; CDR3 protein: CASRGGIGNQPQHF
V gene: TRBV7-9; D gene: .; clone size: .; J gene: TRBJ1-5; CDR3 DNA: TGTGCCAGCAGCTTAACAGGAAGTAATCAGCCCCAGCATTTT; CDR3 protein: CASSLTGSNQPQHF
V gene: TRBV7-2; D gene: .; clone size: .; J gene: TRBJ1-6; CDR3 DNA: TGTGCCAGCAGCTACAGAAATTCACCCCTCCACTTT; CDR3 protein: CASSYRNSPLHF
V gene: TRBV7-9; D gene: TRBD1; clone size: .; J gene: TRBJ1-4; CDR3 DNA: TGTGCCAGCAGCTCTACAGGGGGCGCGGGGGAAAAACTGTTTTTT; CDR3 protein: CASSSTGGAGEKLFF
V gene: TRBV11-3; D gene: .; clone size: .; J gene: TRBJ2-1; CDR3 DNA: TGTGCCAGCAGCTTAGGTTTGAGAACCTACAATGAGCAGTTCTTC; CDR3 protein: CASSLGLRTYNEQFF
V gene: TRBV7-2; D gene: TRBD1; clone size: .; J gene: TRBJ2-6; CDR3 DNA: TGTGCCAGCGCGGGACAGGGATTTAACTCTGGGGCCAACGTCCTGACTTTC; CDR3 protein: CASAGQGFNSGANVLTF
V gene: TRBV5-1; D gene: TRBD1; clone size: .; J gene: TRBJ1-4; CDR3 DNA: TGCGCCAGCAGCCTTGGACCCTCGGGACAGACTAATGAAAAACTGTTTTTT; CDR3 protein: CASSLGPSGQTNEKLFF
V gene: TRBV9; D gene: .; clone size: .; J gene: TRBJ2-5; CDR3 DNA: TGTGCCAGCAGCCAGGATCAAGAGACCCAGTACTTC; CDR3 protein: CASSQDQETQYF
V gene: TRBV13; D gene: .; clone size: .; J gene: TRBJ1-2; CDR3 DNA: TGTGCCAGCAGCTTAGGCCGCGGGTCCAGGGGTTTGATTTATGGCTACACCTTC; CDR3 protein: CASSLGRGSRGLIYGYTF